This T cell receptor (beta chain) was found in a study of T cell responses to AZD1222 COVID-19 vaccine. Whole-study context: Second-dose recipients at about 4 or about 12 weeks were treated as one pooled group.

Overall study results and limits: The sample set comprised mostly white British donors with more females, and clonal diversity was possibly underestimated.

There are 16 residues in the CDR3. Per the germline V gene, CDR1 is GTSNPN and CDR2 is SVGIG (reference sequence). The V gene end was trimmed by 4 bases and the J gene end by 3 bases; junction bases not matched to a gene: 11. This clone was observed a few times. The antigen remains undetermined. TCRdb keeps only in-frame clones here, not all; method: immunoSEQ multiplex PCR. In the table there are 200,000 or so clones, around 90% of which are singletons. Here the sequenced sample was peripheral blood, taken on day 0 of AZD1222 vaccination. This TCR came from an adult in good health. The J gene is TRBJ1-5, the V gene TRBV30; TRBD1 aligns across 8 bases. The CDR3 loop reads CAWMHEQGATNQPQHF. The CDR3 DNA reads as TGTGCCTGGATGCATGAGCAGGGGGCGACCAATCAGCCCCAGCATTTT. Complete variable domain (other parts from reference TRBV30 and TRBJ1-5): SQTIHQWPATLVQPVGSPLSLECTVEGTSNPNLYWYRQAAGRGLQLLFYSVGIGQISSEVPQNLSASRPQDRQFILSSKKLLLSDSGFYLCAWMHEQGATNQPQHFGDGTRLSIL.